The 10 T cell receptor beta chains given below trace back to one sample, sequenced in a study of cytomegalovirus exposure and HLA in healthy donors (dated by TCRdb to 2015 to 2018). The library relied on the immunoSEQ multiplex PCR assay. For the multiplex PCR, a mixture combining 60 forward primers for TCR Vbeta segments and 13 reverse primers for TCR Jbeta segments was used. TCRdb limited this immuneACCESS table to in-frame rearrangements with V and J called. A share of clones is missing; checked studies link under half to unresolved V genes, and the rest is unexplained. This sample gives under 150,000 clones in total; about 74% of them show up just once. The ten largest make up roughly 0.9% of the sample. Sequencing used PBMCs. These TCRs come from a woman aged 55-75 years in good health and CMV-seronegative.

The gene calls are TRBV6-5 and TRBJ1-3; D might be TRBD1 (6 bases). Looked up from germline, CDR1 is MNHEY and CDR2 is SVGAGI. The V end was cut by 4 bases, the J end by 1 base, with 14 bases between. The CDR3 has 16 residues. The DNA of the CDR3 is TGTGCCAGCAGTTTGGGGGGGGCTCGGTCTGGAAACACCATATATTTT. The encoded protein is CASSLGGARSGNTIYF.

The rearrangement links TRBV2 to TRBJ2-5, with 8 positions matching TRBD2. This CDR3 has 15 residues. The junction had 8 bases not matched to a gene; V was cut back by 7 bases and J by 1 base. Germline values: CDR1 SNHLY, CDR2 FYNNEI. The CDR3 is CASMKRLAGQETQYF. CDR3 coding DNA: TGTGCCAGCATGAAACGGCTAGCGGGCCAAGAGACCCAGTACTTC.

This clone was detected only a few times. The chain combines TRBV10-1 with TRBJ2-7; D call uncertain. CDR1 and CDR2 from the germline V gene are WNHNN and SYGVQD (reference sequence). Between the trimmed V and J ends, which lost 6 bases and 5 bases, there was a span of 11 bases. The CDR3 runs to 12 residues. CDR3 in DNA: TGCGCCAGCAGCGAAAGCCTTCACGAGCAGTACTTC. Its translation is CASSESLHEQYF.

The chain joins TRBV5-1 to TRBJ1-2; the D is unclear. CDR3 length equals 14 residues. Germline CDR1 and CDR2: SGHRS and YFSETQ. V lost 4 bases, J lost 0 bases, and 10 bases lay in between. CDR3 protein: CASSPDGANYGYTF. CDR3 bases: TGCGCCAGCAGCCCTGACGGAGCTAACTATGGCTACACCTTC. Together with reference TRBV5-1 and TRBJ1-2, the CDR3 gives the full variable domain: KAGVTQTPRYLIKTRGQQVTLSCSPISGHRSVSWYQQTPGQGLQFLFEYFSETQRNKGNFPGRFSGRQFSNSRSEMNVSTLELGDSALYLCASSPDGANYGYTFGSGTRLTVV.

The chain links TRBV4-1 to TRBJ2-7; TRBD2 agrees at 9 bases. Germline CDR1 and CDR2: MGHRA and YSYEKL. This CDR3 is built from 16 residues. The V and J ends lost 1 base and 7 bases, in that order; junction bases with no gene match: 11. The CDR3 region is CASSQAPAGGPGEQYF. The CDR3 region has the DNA TGCGCCAGCAGCCAAGCCCCTGCGGGAGGGCCGGGGGAGCAGTACTTC.

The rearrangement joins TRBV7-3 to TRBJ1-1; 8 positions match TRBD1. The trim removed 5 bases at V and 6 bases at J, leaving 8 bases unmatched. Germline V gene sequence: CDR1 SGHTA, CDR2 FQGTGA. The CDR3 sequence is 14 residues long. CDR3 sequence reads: CASSTGQGGSEAFF. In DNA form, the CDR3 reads TGTGCCAGCAGCACAGGACAGGGAGGCTCTGAAGCTTTCTTT. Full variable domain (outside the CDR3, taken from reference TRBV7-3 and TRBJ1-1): GAGVSQTPSNKVTEKGKYVELRCDPISGHTALYWYRQSLGQGPEFLIYFQGTGAADDSGLPNDRFFAVRPEGSVSTLKIQRTERGDSAVYLCASSTGQGGSEAFFGQGTRLTVV.

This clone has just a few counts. For the CDR3, the DNA is TGTGCCAGCAGCTCAGATCGGCGGGTTGGCGGCTACACCTTC. Its translation: CASSSDRRVGGYTF. The chain employs TRBV11-2 and TRBJ1-2; D is unresolved. This CDR3 region has 14 residues. Germline CDR1 and CDR2: SGHAT and FQNNGV. Trimming took off 4 bases at V and 8 bases at J, with 17 bases between the two ends.

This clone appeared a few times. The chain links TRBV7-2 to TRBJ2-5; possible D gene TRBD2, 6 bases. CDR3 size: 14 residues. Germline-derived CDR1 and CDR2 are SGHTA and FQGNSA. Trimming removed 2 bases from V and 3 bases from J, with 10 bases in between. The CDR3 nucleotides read TGTGCCAGCAGCTTACAGGCTAGCGAAGAGACCCAGTACTTC. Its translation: CASSLQASEETQYF.

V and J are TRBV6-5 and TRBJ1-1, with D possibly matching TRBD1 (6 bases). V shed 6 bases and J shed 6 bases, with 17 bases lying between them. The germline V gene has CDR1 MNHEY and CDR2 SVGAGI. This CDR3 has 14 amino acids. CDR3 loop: CASRRTGYGPEAFF. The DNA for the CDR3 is TGTGCCAGCAGACGAACAGGGTACGGCCCTGAAGCTTTCTTT.

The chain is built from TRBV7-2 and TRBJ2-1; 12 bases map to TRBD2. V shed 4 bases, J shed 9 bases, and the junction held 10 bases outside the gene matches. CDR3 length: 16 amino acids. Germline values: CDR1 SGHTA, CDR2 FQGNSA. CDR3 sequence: CASSSRLAGVVGEQFF. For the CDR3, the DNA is TGTGCCAGCAGCTCCAGACTAGCGGGAGTAGTGGGTGAGCAGTTCTTC.